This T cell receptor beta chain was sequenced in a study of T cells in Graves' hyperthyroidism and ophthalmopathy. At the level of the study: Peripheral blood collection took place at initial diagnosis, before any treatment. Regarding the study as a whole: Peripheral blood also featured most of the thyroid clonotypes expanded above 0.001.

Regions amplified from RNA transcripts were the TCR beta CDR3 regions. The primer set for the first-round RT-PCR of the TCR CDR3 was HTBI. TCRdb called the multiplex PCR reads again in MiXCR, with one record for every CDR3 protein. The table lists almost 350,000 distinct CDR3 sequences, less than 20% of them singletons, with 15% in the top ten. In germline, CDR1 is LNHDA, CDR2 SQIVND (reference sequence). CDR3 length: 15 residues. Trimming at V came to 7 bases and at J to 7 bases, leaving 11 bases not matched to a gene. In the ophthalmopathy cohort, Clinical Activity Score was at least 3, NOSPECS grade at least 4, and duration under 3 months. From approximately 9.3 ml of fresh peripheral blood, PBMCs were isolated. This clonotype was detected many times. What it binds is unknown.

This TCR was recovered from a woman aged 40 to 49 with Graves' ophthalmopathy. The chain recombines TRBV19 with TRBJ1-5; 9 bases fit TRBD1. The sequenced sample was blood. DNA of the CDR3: TGTGCCAGTATCCGATCCGGGACAGGGACCCAGCCCCAGCATTTT. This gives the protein CASIRSGTGTQPQHF.